Listed below are T cell receptor beta chains from one sample, sequenced in a study of CD8 T cells in Susac syndrome. TCRdb used MiXCR to reprocess the immunoSEQ multiplex PCR reads, holding one entry per CDR3 protein. This table holds about 120,000 distinct CDR3 sequences, over 90% found once. Sequencing used CD4+ T cells from PBMCs. The origin of the receptors is a human donor in good health. CDR3s include the opening cysteine and the closing phenylalanine or tryptophan. A D gene is named only where the DNA matches it firmly. Some rows mark clone size as missing; the rest say once, few, many or name a class of expanded clone.

clone size	D gene	V gene	J gene	CDR3 protein	CDR3 DNA
.	.	TRBV20-1	TRBJ2-7	CSARGGWMAYEQYF	TGCAGTGCTAGAGGGGGATGGATGGCCTACGAGCAGTACTTC
.	.	TRBV29-1	TRBJ2-7	CSVVGWPSYEQYF	TGCAGCGTTGTGGGGTGGCCCTCCTACGAGCAGTACTTC
.	.	TRBV2	TRBJ1-5	CASRPELGGNQPQHF	TGTGCCAGCAGGCCCGAGCTGGGTGGCAATCAGCCCCAGCATTTT
.	.	TRBV29-1	TRBJ1-1	CSVLPGNVNTEAFF	TGCAGCGTGCTACCTGGGAACGTGAACACTGAAGCTTTCTTT
few	.	TRBV15	TRBJ2-1	CATSRSLAEQFF	TGTGCCACCAGCAGATCTCTAGCGGAGCAGTTCTTC
.	TRBD1	TRBV7-2	TRBJ1-1	CASSKNRGPGTEAFF	TGTGCCAGCAGCAAAAACAGGGGGCCTGGCACTGAAGCTTTCTTT
.	.	TRBV30	TRBJ2-3	CAWSNLIGASTDTQYF	TGTGCCTGGAGTAACCTGATCGGGGCTAGCACAGATACGCAGTATTTT
.	TRBD1	TRBV12-5	TRBJ2-1	CAGRQGSYNEQFF	TGTGCTGGGAGACAGGGATCCTACAATGAGCAGTTCTTC
.	.	TRBV7-2	TRBJ1-5	CASSLGEVGHQPQHF	TGTGCCAGCAGCTTAGGGGAAGTTGGGCATCAGCCCCAGCATTTT
once	.	TRBV3-1	TRBJ2-1	CASSQDRLVPLNEQFF	TGTGCCAGCAGCCAAGATCGGCTAGTCCCCCTCAATGAGCAGTTCTTC
.	TRBD1	TRBV5-6	TRBJ2-7	CASSVTGGSFSYEQYF	TGTGCCAGCAGCGTTACAGGGGGTTCCTTCTCCTACGAGCAGTACTTC
once	TRBD1	TRBV5-4	TRBJ2-4	CASSLLGTGGNIQYF	TGTGCCAGCAGCTTGTTAGGGACAGGTGGAAACATTCAGTACTTC
.	.	TRBV7-2	TRBJ1-6	CASRLESIGSPLHF	TGTGCCAGCAGATTAGAATCCATAGGTTCACCCCTCCACTTT
.	TRBD2	TRBV7-3	TRBJ2-7	CASSVREGRPYEQYF	TGTGCCAGCAGCGTCCGGGAGGGTAGGCCTTACGAGCAGTACTTC
.	TRBD2	TRBV5-1	TRBJ2-3	CASSLAWNSGGTDTQYF	TGCGCCAGCAGCTTGGCCTGGAATAGCGGGGGCACAGATACGCAGTATTTT
.	TRBD1	TRBV2	TRBJ2-7	CASSERGQGWGEQYF	TGTGCCAGCAGTGAACGGGGACAGGGATGGGGCGAGCAGTACTTC
.	.	TRBV5-6	TRBJ2-7	CASLPGTSSYEQYF	TGTGCCAGCCTCCCCGGGACTTCGAGCTACGAGCAGTACTTC
.	.	TRBV9	TRBJ2-2	CASSSATGTNTGELFF	TGTGCCAGCAGTTCCGCCACAGGGACCAACACCGGGGAGCTGTTTTTT
once	.	TRBV7-9	TRBJ2-1	CASSWIVSSYNEQFF	TGTGCCAGCAGCTGGATAGTAAGCTCCTACAATGAGCAGTTCTTC
.	TRBD1	TRBV19	TRBJ1-1	CASSPKGQGNTEAFF	TGTGCCAGTAGTCCGAAAGGACAGGGGAACACTGAAGCTTTCTTT